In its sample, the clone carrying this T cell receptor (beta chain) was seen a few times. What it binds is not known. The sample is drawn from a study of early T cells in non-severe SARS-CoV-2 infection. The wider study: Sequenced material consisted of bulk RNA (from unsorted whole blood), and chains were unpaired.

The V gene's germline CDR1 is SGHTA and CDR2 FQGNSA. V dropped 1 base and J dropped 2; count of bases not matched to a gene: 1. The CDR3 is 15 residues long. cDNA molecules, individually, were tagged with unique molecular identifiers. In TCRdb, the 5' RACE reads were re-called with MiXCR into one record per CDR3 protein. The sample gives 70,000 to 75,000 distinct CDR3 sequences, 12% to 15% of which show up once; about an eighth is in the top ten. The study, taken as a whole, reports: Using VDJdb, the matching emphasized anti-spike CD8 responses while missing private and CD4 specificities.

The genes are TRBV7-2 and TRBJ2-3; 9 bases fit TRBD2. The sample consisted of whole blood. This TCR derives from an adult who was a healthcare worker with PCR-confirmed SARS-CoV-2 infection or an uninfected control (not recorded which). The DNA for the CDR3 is TGTGCCAGCAGCTTAGAGCGGGGGGCCACAGATACGCAGTATTTT. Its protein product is CASSLERGATDTQYF.